This TCR beta chain was sequenced during a study of blood T cell repertoires in COVID-19. Study-wide context: Sites in the United States, Italy and Spain provided acute and convalescent COVID-19 samples. PBMCs, B-cell-depleted T cells, or T cells were the source of the cDNA or gDNA that made up the material.

Original handling: Nucleated cell number was recorded as an estimate derived from reference gene primer amplification. Using immunoSEQ multiplex PCR, the repertoire was profiled, and TCRdb retains in-frame clones only, with some absent. V and J calls and clone size are as listed in that table; D and trimming were resolved from the DNA. The sample contains 150,000 or so clones, around 87% of which appear only once. This sequence was found in a man in his 60s with COVID-19, enrolled during active disease. The sequencing sample was made of peripheral blood.

CDR3 DNA sequence: TGTGCCAGCTCACCGGCGATGGCAGGGGGCCCCGCCGGGGAGCTGTTTTTT. Protein: CASSPAMAGGPAGELFF. The chain uses TRBV18 and TRBJ2-2; the match to TRBD1 covers 8 bases. The germline V gene has CDR1 KGHSH and CDR2 LQKENI. The junction had 12 bases not matched to a gene; V was cut back by 3 bases and J by 6 bases. The CDR3 runs 17 residues.